This T cell receptor (beta chain) was sequenced during a study of cytomegalovirus exposure and HLA in healthy donors. Study-wide results and limits: Earlier analysis looked at TCR beta V segments, and most were productive about 87% or about 30% of the time.

CDR1 is KGHSH and CDR2 is LQKENI in the germline V gene. This CDR3 region has 17 residues. Germline trimming cut 3 bases from V and 7 bases from J; bases unmatched to any gene: 12. Primers: 60 Vbeta forward and 13 Jbeta reverse. In the authors' methods: Later reanalysis found around 74 million unique TCR beta chains, around 11 million of them shared. Sequencing used immunoSEQ multiplex PCR; TCRdb keeps in-frame clones, though not all of them. That table supplies the V and J calls and clone size; D and trimming were determined from the DNA. Found here are roughly 140,000 clones; the top ten clones hold 0.9% to 1%. Note on this clone: Antigen unknown.

The source material was PBMCs. The chain carries TRBV18 and TRBJ1-4, with 9 bases matching TRBD1. The origin of this receptor is a male donor in good health and CMV-seronegative. The CDR3 nucleotides read TGTGCCAGCTCACCCACTTATACAGGGGGCGCGGGTGAAAAACTGTTTTTT. It encodes CASSPTYTGGAGEKLFF.